These T cell receptor beta chains were read from a single sample in a study of shared clonotypes between healthy human individuals. Sequencing used immunoSEQ multiplex PCR; TCRdb keeps in-frame clones, though not all of them. This table has 470,000 or so clones, 81% appearing once. Sequenced sample: PBMCs. The receptors were sampled from a woman between 40 and 55 years old in good health. Some clones in this sample may be carry-over from other donors' samples. The CDR3 runs from the conserved cysteine through the conserved F or W. The D gene is left open where the match is weak. The listing skips clone size in some rows; elsewhere it reads once, few, many or a size class.

d_gene: TRBD1; v_gene: TRBV9; j_gene: TRBJ2-2; abundance: NA; CDR3aa: CASSVSGTVNTGELFF; CDR3nt: TGTGCCAGCAGCGTTTCCGGGACAGTCAACACCGGGGAGCTGTTTTTT
d_gene: NA; v_gene: TRBV7-9; j_gene: TRBJ2-7; abundance: few; CDR3aa: CASSLGRDPYEQYF; CDR3nt: TGTGCCAGCAGCTTAGGGCGGGACCCCTACGAGCAGTACTTC
d_gene: NA; v_gene: TRBV5-4; j_gene: TRBJ2-6; abundance: NA; CDR3aa: CASSLGGRSSGANVLTF; CDR3nt: TGTGCCAGCAGCTTGGGAGGTCGAAGCTCTGGGGCCAACGTCCTGACTTTC
d_gene: TRBD2; v_gene: TRBV6-5; j_gene: TRBJ2-4; abundance: NA; CDR3aa: CASSYRSGMGDIQYF; CDR3nt: TGTGCCAGCAGTTACCGGAGCGGGATGGGGGACATTCAGTACTTC
d_gene: NA; v_gene: TRBV10-3; j_gene: TRBJ2-7; abundance: NA; CDR3aa: CAVTPPGSYEQYF; CDR3nt: TGTGCCGTGACACCCCCAGGCTCCTACGAGCAGTACTTC
d_gene: TRBD2; v_gene: TRBV7-3; j_gene: TRBJ2-1; abundance: few; CDR3aa: CASSFVLAGANEQFF; CDR3nt: TGTGCCAGCAGCTTTGTTCTAGCGGGAGCCAATGAGCAGTTCTTC
d_gene: TRBD2; v_gene: TRBV4-2; j_gene: TRBJ2-5; abundance: NA; CDR3aa: CASSQVVKERESATMETQYF; CDR3nt: TGTGCCAGCAGCCAAGTCGTAAAGGAGCGGGAGAGCGCTACAATGGAGACCCAGTACTTC
d_gene: NA; v_gene: TRBV15; j_gene: TRBJ2-2; abundance: NA; CDR3aa: CATSRDTAGTGELFF; CDR3nt: TGTGCCACCAGCAGAGATACGGCGGGTACCGGGGAGCTGTTTTTT
d_gene: TRBD1; v_gene: TRBV15; j_gene: TRBJ1-2; abundance: NA; CDR3aa: CATSTSQGARVYGYTF; CDR3nt: TGTGCCACCAGCACCTCACAGGGGGCGCGGGTCTATGGCTACACCTTC
d_gene: NA; v_gene: TRBV7-8; j_gene: TRBJ2-7; abundance: few; CDR3aa: CASSSNSGREQYF; CDR3nt: TGTGCCAGCAGCTCCAATAGCGGCCGAGAGCAGTACTTC
d_gene: TRBD1; v_gene: TRBV11-2; j_gene: TRBJ1-2; abundance: NA; CDR3aa: CASSPVWGQGLYGYTF; CDR3nt: TGTGCCAGCAGCCCAGTCTGGGGACAGGGGTTATATGGCTACACCTTC
d_gene: TRBD1; v_gene: TRBV6-6; j_gene: TRBJ2-3; abundance: many; CDR3aa: CASRRGLDTDTQYF; CDR3nt: TGTGCCAGCAGGAGGGGGCTTGATACAGATACGCAGTATTTT
d_gene: NA; v_gene: TRBV19; j_gene: TRBJ2-1; abundance: once; CDR3aa: CASSRLDGNEQFF; CDR3nt: TGTGCCAGTAGTAGGCTAGATGGCAATGAGCAGTTCTTC
d_gene: NA; v_gene: TRBV10-3; j_gene: TRBJ2-3; abundance: NA; CDR3aa: CAISESSEPSTDAQYF; CDR3nt: TGTGCCATAAGTGAGTCAAGCGAACCTAGCACAGATGCGCAGTATTTT
d_gene: NA; v_gene: TRBV19; j_gene: TRBJ1-2; abundance: many; CDR3aa: CASSTDPQGGYTF; CDR3nt: TGTGCCAGTAGTACGGATCCCCAGGGAGGCTACACCTTC
d_gene: TRBD1; v_gene: TRBV5-6; j_gene: TRBJ2-4; abundance: NA; CDR3aa: CASSAATGSKNIQYF; CDR3nt: TGTGCCAGCAGCGCCGCGACAGGGTCCAAAAACATTCAGTACTTC
d_gene: NA; v_gene: TRBV5-6; j_gene: TRBJ2-1; abundance: once; CDR3aa: CASSLYTLNEQFF; CDR3nt: TGTGCCAGCAGCTTGTATACACTCAATGAGCAGTTCTTC
d_gene: NA; v_gene: TRBV25-1; j_gene: TRBJ1-3; abundance: many; CDR3aa: CASSELGGSGNTIYF; CDR3nt: TGTGCCAGCAGTGAATTAGGGGGCTCTGGAAACACCATATATTTT
d_gene: NA; v_gene: TRBV5-1; j_gene: TRBJ2-1; abundance: NA; CDR3aa: CASSLAQSNEQFF; CDR3nt: TGCGCCAGCAGCTTGGCACAGTCCAATGAGCAGTTCTTC
d_gene: NA; v_gene: TRBV6-6; j_gene: TRBJ2-3; abundance: NA; CDR3aa: CASSYPDRTTQYF; CDR3nt: TGTGCCAGCAGTTACCCCGACAGGACTACGCAGTATTTT
d_gene: NA; v_gene: TRBV18; j_gene: TRBJ2-3; abundance: NA; CDR3aa: CASSPSTDTQYF; CDR3nt: TGTGCCAGCTCACCAAGTACAGATACGCAGTATTTT
d_gene: TRBD2; v_gene: TRBV28; j_gene: TRBJ2-7; abundance: NA; CDR3aa: CASSRTGRGVYEQYF; CDR3nt: TGTGCCAGCAGTCGTACAGGCCGGGGGGTCTACGAGCAGTACTTC
d_gene: NA; v_gene: TRBV19; j_gene: TRBJ2-7; abundance: NA; CDR3aa: CASSRGRSYEQYF; CDR3nt: TGTGCCAGTAGCAGGGGCCGCTCCTACGAGCAGTACTTC
d_gene: NA; v_gene: TRBV5-1; j_gene: TRBJ1-4; abundance: NA; CDR3aa: CASSLDRRVATNEKLFF; CDR3nt: TGCGCCAGCAGCTTGGACAGGCGGGTTGCAACTAATGAAAAACTGTTTTTT
d_gene: TRBD1; v_gene: TRBV18; j_gene: TRBJ1-4; abundance: NA; CDR3aa: CASSPLGTGGEKLFF; CDR3nt: TGTGCCAGCTCACCTTTAGGGACAGGGGGCGAAAAACTGTTTTTT
d_gene: NA; v_gene: TRBV5-6; j_gene: TRBJ2-5; abundance: few; CDR3aa: CASSSTSGGRETQYF; CDR3nt: TGTGCCAGCAGCTCCACTAGTGGGGGACGAGAGACCCAGTACTTC
d_gene: NA; v_gene: TRBV5-4; j_gene: TRBJ2-7; abundance: NA; CDR3aa: CASSLDEIYEQYF; CDR3nt: TGTGCCAGCAGCCTGGACGAAATCTACGAGCAGTACTTC
d_gene: NA; v_gene: TRBV11-2; j_gene: TRBJ2-7; abundance: NA; CDR3aa: CASSSGLLPYEQYF; CDR3nt: TGTGCCAGCAGCTCGGGACTCCTACCCTACGAGCAGTACTTC
d_gene: NA; v_gene: TRBV6-1; j_gene: TRBJ2-6; abundance: NA; CDR3aa: CASSAENFGVNVLTF; CDR3nt: TGTGCCAGCAGTGCGGAGAACTTTGGGGTCAACGTCCTGACTTTC
d_gene: NA; v_gene: TRBV6-5; j_gene: TRBJ2-7; abundance: NA; CDR3aa: CASSYSGGTRSYEQYF; CDR3nt: TGTGCCAGCAGTTACTCCGGCGGGACTCGCTCCTACGAGCAGTACTTC
d_gene: NA; v_gene: TRBV30; j_gene: TRBJ1-1; abundance: NA; CDR3aa: CAWSVRLSGNTEAFF; CDR3nt: TGTGCCTGGAGTGTACGCCTGTCGGGAAACACTGAAGCTTTCTTT
d_gene: TRBD2; v_gene: TRBV9; j_gene: TRBJ2-1; abundance: once; CDR3aa: CASSVSGTYNEQFF; CDR3nt: TGTGCCAGCAGCGTTAGCGGGACCTACAATGAGCAGTTCTTC
d_gene: TRBD1; v_gene: TRBV6-5; j_gene: TRBJ1-1; abundance: NA; CDR3aa: CASRDPGGREAFF; CDR3nt: TGTGCCAGCAGAGATCCAGGGGGCAGGGAAGCTTTCTTT
d_gene: NA; v_gene: TRBV5-6; j_gene: TRBJ1-5; abundance: NA; CDR3aa: CASSSSGAGGNQPQHF; CDR3nt: TGTGCCAGCAGCTCCTCAGGGGCAGGGGGCAATCAGCCCCAGCATTTT
d_gene: TRBD1; v_gene: TRBV30; j_gene: TRBJ1-6; abundance: NA; CDR3aa: CAWSSFRTGGNSPLHF; CDR3nt: TGTGCCTGGAGTTCCTTCAGGACAGGGGGTAATTCACCCCTCCACTTT
d_gene: NA; v_gene: TRBV15; j_gene: TRBJ1-3; abundance: NA; CDR3aa: CATSREPRAAGNTIYF; CDR3nt: TGTGCCACCAGCAGAGAGCCAAGGGCGGCTGGAAACACCATATATTTT
d_gene: NA; v_gene: TRBV29-1; j_gene: TRBJ2-2; abundance: NA; CDR3aa: CSVVPGHLKNTGELFF; CDR3nt: TGCAGCGTTGTGCCGGGACACCTAAAGAACACCGGGGAGCTGTTTTTT
d_gene: NA; v_gene: TRBV5-4; j_gene: TRBJ1-5; abundance: NA; CDR3aa: CASSLRTEHQPQHF; CDR3nt: TGTGCCAGCAGCTTAAGGACGGAACATCAGCCCCAGCATTTT
d_gene: NA; v_gene: TRBV11-3; j_gene: TRBJ2-6; abundance: NA; CDR3aa: CASSLDQQISGANVLTF; CDR3nt: TGTGCCAGCAGCTTAGATCAACAAATTTCTGGGGCCAACGTCCTGACTTTC
d_gene: TRBD1; v_gene: TRBV10-2; j_gene: TRBJ1-5; abundance: few; CDR3aa: CATGGPDQPQHF; CDR3nt: TGCGCCACAGGGGGCCCGGATCAGCCCCAGCATTTT
d_gene: NA; v_gene: TRBV27; j_gene: TRBJ2-3; abundance: NA; CDR3aa: CASSSYRRGNTDTQYF; CDR3nt: TGTGCCAGCAGTTCCTACAGGCGGGGTAACACAGATACGCAGTATTTT
d_gene: TRBD2; v_gene: TRBV7-2; j_gene: TRBJ2-7; abundance: NA; CDR3aa: CASSLNRLAGTYEQYF; CDR3nt: TGTGCCAGCAGCTTAAATAGGCTAGCGGGTACCTACGAGCAGTACTTC
d_gene: NA; v_gene: TRBV5-4; j_gene: TRBJ2-7; abundance: NA; CDR3aa: CASSLEVSRSYEQYF; CDR3nt: TGTGCCAGCAGCTTGGAGGTTAGTCGCTCCTACGAGCAGTACTTC
d_gene: TRBD2; v_gene: TRBV27; j_gene: TRBJ2-7; abundance: few; CDR3aa: CASSPLTGTSVYEQYF; CDR3nt: TGTGCCAGCAGTCCGCTAACCGGGACTAGCGTCTACGAGCAGTACTTC
d_gene: NA; v_gene: TRBV7-6; j_gene: TRBJ2-1; abundance: few; CDR3aa: CASSISGSYNEQFF; CDR3nt: TGTGCCAGCAGCATTAGCGGTTCCTACAATGAGCAGTTCTTC
d_gene: TRBD1; v_gene: TRBV15; j_gene: TRBJ1-4; abundance: few; CDR3aa: CATSKLGTGEEKLFF; CDR3nt: TGTGCCACCAGCAAACTCGGGACAGGGGAAGAAAAACTGTTTTTT
d_gene: NA; v_gene: TRBV7-9; j_gene: TRBJ2-1; abundance: once; CDR3aa: CASSLRLSSYNEQFF; CDR3nt: TGTGCCAGCAGCTTAAGGCTAAGCTCCTACAATGAGCAGTTCTTC
d_gene: NA; v_gene: TRBV2; j_gene: TRBJ2-2; abundance: NA; CDR3aa: CAISEVSGSTGELFF; CDR3nt: TGTGCCATCAGTGAAGTTTCGGGTTCCACCGGGGAGCTGTTCTTT
d_gene: NA; v_gene: TRBV12-5; j_gene: TRBJ2-3; abundance: few; CDR3aa: CASGSDRSTDTQYF; CDR3nt: TGTGCTAGTGGTTCGGACAGAAGCACAGATACGCAGTATTTT